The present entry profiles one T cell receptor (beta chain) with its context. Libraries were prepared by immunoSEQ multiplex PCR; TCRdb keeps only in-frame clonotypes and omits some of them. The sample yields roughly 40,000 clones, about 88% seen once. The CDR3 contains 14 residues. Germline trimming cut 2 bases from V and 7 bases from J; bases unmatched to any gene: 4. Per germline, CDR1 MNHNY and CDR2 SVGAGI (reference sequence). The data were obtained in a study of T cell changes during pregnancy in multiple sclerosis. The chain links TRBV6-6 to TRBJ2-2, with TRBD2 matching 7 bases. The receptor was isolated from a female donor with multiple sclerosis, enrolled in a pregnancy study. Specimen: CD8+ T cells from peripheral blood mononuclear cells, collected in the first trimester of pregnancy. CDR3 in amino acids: CASSYTIAGGELFF. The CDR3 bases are TGTGCCAGCAGTTACACCATAGCGGGCGGGGAGCTGTTTTTT.